The text below deals with one T cell receptor (beta chain). The same CDR3 also results from other DNA sequences found in this sample. Here immunoSEQ multiplex PCR was the method, and the copy in TCRdb shows in-frame clones only, minus some. Here the sample spans 300,000 or so clones, more than 85% being singletons. The data are from a study of blood T cell repertoires in COVID-19. Looked up from germline, CDR1 is SGHAT and CDR2 is FQNNGV. V dropped 4 bases and J dropped 2; count of bases not matched to a gene: 1. The CDR3 extends over 13 amino acids. The TCR was taken from a woman aged 25 to 39 who had recovered from COVID-19. Sample: PBMCs or T cells enriched from blood (not recorded which). The chain recombines TRBV11-2 with TRBJ1-2; TRBD1 matches 7 bases. The CDR3 here is CASSSTGNYGYTF. CDR3 bases: TGTGCCAGCAGCTCGACAGGGAACTATGGCTACACCTTC.